This T cell receptor beta chain emerged from a study of cytomegalovirus exposure and HLA in healthy donors. Whole-study context: Some 87 million unique TCRs from HLA-typed donors were held in an early release of data. Study findings and constraints: Immune exposure information comprised only CMV serostatus.

Only one count was recorded for this clone. Its cognate antigen is unknown. Trimming removed 0 bases at V and 4 bases at J, with 15 bases between. The CDR3 spans 16 residues. CDR1 is MNHEY and CDR2 is SVGAGI in the germline V gene. Researchers ran the PCR with 60 Vbeta and 13 Jbeta primers. Here immunoSEQ multiplex PCR was the method, and the copy in TCRdb shows in-frame clones only, minus some. The sample comprises 200,000 to 300,000 clones, 84% of which are singletons, and 1.5% to 2.5% rests with the top ten. Material: PBMCs. V and J are TRBV6-5 and TRBJ1-2, with D tentatively TRBD1 (6 bases). The TCR was taken from a woman aged 40 to 55 in good health and CMV-seropositive. The CDR3 DNA reads as TGTGCCAGCAGTTACTCGGGAGGGGGGGGAAGCTATGGCTACACCTTC. This codes for CASSYSGGGGSYGYTF.